This TCR beta chain derives from a study of human T cells and chemical hapten exposure. Study-wide background: Per-sample TCR yields varied mainly from small pooled library volume differences.

In its sample, this clonotype was seen many times. How the authors handled the data: With a range of about 20,000 to 750,000, the median per sample was around 97,000 TCRs. TCRdb used MiXCR to reprocess the RACE reads, holding one entry per CDR3 protein. These V and J calls are TCRdb output, not the study's own analysis. Of 60,000 to 90,000 distinct CDR3 sequences listed, 8.5% to 10% are singletons. Sample time point: healthy volunteer bleed at 6 weeks. Sequencing started from total RNA isolated from unfractionated whole blood. The CDR3 covers 16 residues. The germline CDR1 and CDR2 sequences are DFQATT and SNEGSKA (reference sequence). The V end was cut by 8 bases, the J end by 6 bases, with 28 bases between.

What was sequenced was whole blood. V and J are TRBV20-1 and TRBJ1-2; a possible D gene is TRBD1 (6 bases). This clonotype originated in a female donor in good health. Some clones in this sample may be carry-over from other donors' samples. The CDR3 bases are TGCAGTCCTTCCCCCCCACCAAGGCAGGGGACGGATGGCTACACCTTC. Protein: CSPSPPPRQGTDGYTF.